This is a list of T cell receptor beta chains from one sample in a study of T cells in Graves' hyperthyroidism and ophthalmopathy. TCRdb reanalysed the multiplex PCR reads using MiXCR and keeps one entry per CDR3 protein. This table holds roughly 400,000 distinct CDR3 sequences, over 12% found once. The material sequenced was blood. The receptors stem from a man aged 50 to 59 with Graves' ophthalmopathy. The CDR3 runs from the conserved cysteine through the conserved F or W. Fields, in order: clone size, J gene, D gene, V gene, CDR3 DNA, CDR3 protein. D genes are given only for firm matches. The size entry is marked missing in some rows and otherwise reads once, few, many or a size class.

abundance: many
j_gene: TRBJ2-7
d_gene: TRBD2
v_gene: TRBV27
CDR3nt: TGTGCCAGCAGTTTAACTAGCGAGACCCCCAACGAGCAGTACTTC
CDR3aa: CASSLTSETPNEQYF

abundance: few
j_gene: TRBJ2-1
d_gene: TRBD2
v_gene: TRBV20-1
CDR3nt: TGCAGTGCTAGAGATGAGGGGACTAGCAATTTAGATGAGCAGTTCTTC
CDR3aa: CSARDEGTSNLDEQFF

abundance: many
j_gene: TRBJ1-4
d_gene: .
v_gene: TRBV30
CDR3nt: TGTGCCTGGAGTCCTAACACGAGGGGGGAAAAACTGTTTTTT
CDR3aa: CAWSPNTRGEKLFF

abundance: .
j_gene: TRBJ2-7
d_gene: .
v_gene: TRBV7-9
CDR3nt: TGTGCCAGCAGCTTGGGTATTGGGAACGAGCAGTACTTC
CDR3aa: CASSLGIGNEQYF

abundance: .
j_gene: TRBJ1-1
d_gene: .
v_gene: TRBV29-1
CDR3nt: TGCAGCGCCCCGGGGCCTGAAGCTTTCTTT
CDR3aa: CSAPGPEAFF

abundance: .
j_gene: TRBJ2-7
d_gene: TRBD2
v_gene: TRBV7-6
CDR3nt: TGTGCCAGCAGCCGAGAGTTGGCGACTAGCGGATTCTCCTACGAGCAGTACTTC
CDR3aa: CASSRELATSGFSYEQYF

abundance: few
j_gene: TRBJ2-7
d_gene: .
v_gene: TRBV12-3/TRBV12-4
CDR3nt: TGTGCCAGCAGTTTATTAGGGCGGGATGGCTACGAGCAGTACTTC
CDR3aa: CASSLLGRDGYEQYF

abundance: many
j_gene: TRBJ2-7
d_gene: TRBD2
v_gene: TRBV6-4
CDR3nt: TGTGCCAGCCTGAGAGATGGGACTAGCGGGAGGATTTACGAGCAGTACTTC
CDR3aa: CASLRDGTSGRIYEQYF

abundance: .
j_gene: TRBJ2-1
d_gene: TRBD2
v_gene: TRBV20-1
CDR3nt: TGCAGTGCTGCTAGCGGTTCCTACAATGAGCAGTTCTTC
CDR3aa: CSAASGSYNEQFF

abundance: .
j_gene: TRBJ2-7
d_gene: TRBD2
v_gene: TRBV18
CDR3nt: TGTGCCAGCTCACCACTAGCGGGAGGGCCTACCGAGGTCTACGAGCAGTACTTC
CDR3aa: CASSPLAGGPTEVYEQYF

abundance: many
j_gene: TRBJ2-7
d_gene: .
v_gene: TRBV20-1
CDR3nt: TGCAGTGCGAAAGCTAGAACCTACGAGCAGTACTTC
CDR3aa: CSAKARTYEQYF

abundance: many
j_gene: TRBJ2-2
d_gene: TRBD2
v_gene: TRBV7-8
CDR3nt: TGTGCCAGCAGCCCGGGGGGTGGAGGGAGTAGGGAGCTGTTTTTT
CDR3aa: CASSPGGGGSRELFF

abundance: .
j_gene: TRBJ1-1
d_gene: .
v_gene: TRBV5-1
CDR3nt: TGCGCCAGCAGCTTGGGGGAGAGTGAAGCTTTCTTT
CDR3aa: CASSLGESEAFF

abundance: many
j_gene: TRBJ2-3
d_gene: .
v_gene: TRBV5-6
CDR3nt: TGTGCCAGCAGCTTGGCGGGAGCAGACACAGATACGCAGTATTTT
CDR3aa: CASSLAGADTDTQYF

abundance: many
j_gene: TRBJ2-1
d_gene: .
v_gene: TRBV11-2
CDR3nt: TGTGCCAGCAGCTTAGTCAGGGATGAGCAGTTCTTC
CDR3aa: CASSLVRDEQFF

abundance: few
j_gene: TRBJ2-3
d_gene: .
v_gene: TRBV10-2
CDR3nt: TGCGCCACCAGAGGAGGGTACGCAGATACGCAGTATTTT
CDR3aa: CATRGGYADTQYF

abundance: many
j_gene: TRBJ2-7
d_gene: .
v_gene: TRBV5-1
CDR3nt: TGCGCCAGCAGCTTGAGCAGTGCCTACGAGCAGTACTTC
CDR3aa: CASSLSSAYEQYF

abundance: few
j_gene: TRBJ1-6
d_gene: TRBD1
v_gene: TRBV6-1
CDR3nt: TGTGCCAGCAGGAGGGACAGCTTCTTGTCACCCCTCCACTTT
CDR3aa: CASRRDSFLSPLHF

abundance: many
j_gene: TRBJ2-2
d_gene: TRBD1
v_gene: TRBV28
CDR3nt: TGTGCCAGCAGTTCGGGACAGGGCCTGGGTTATGGGGAGCTGTTTTTT
CDR3aa: CASSSGQGLGYGELFF

abundance: .
j_gene: TRBJ2-1
d_gene: .
v_gene: TRBV10-1
CDR3nt: TGCGCCAGCAGTCGTTTCAGGGGCGCTGAGCAGTTCTTC
CDR3aa: CASSRFRGAEQFF

abundance: many
j_gene: TRBJ1-6
d_gene: .
v_gene: TRBV18
CDR3nt: TGTGCCAGCTCACGCTACGGACAAGTCTATAATTCACCCCTCCACTTT
CDR3aa: CASSRYGQVYNSPLHF

abundance: .
j_gene: TRBJ2-7
d_gene: .
v_gene: TRBV4-1
CDR3nt: TGCGTCAGCAGCCAAGGTCCCCTCAATTCCTACGAGCAGTACTTC
CDR3aa: CVSSQGPLNSYEQYF

abundance: many
j_gene: TRBJ1-2
d_gene: .
v_gene: TRBV20-1
CDR3nt: TGCAGTGCTAGAGAGGGTAGGGCAGGGCTTGGCTACACCTTC
CDR3aa: CSAREGRAGLGYTF

abundance: .
j_gene: TRBJ2-5
d_gene: .
v_gene: TRBV12-3/TRBV12-4
CDR3nt: TGTGCCAGCAGTTTAGCGCTAACCAAACAAGAGACCCAGTACTTC
CDR3aa: CASSLALTKQETQYF

abundance: .
j_gene: TRBJ1-2
d_gene: .
v_gene: TRBV15
CDR3nt: TGTGCCACCAGCCGGGTCCGGGGGGACTATGGCTACACCTTC
CDR3aa: CATSRVRGDYGYTF

abundance: many
j_gene: TRBJ1-5
d_gene: .
v_gene: TRBV3-1
CDR3nt: TGTGCCAGCGAGTTACGCAATCAGCCCCAGCATTTT
CDR3aa: CASELRNQPQHF

abundance: few
j_gene: TRBJ2-5
d_gene: .
v_gene: TRBV5-4
CDR3nt: TGTGCCAGCAGCCCTGCCTCGACCGACCAAGAGACCCAGTACTTC
CDR3aa: CASSPASTDQETQYF

abundance: .
j_gene: TRBJ2-7
d_gene: TRBD2
v_gene: TRBV7-9
CDR3nt: TGTGCCAGCAGCTTTGGCACTAGCGGGGGATACGAGCAGTACTTC
CDR3aa: CASSFGTSGGYEQYF

abundance: many
j_gene: TRBJ2-5
d_gene: TRBD2
v_gene: TRBV28
CDR3nt: TGTGCCAGCAGTCCCAAGGGACTAGCGCGCCTGGAGACCCAGTACTTC
CDR3aa: CASSPKGLARLETQYF

abundance: many
j_gene: TRBJ1-1
d_gene: .
v_gene: TRBV20-1
CDR3nt: TGCAGTGCTCAGTCAATGATAGGGAACACTGAAGCTTTCTTT
CDR3aa: CSAQSMIGNTEAFF

abundance: many
j_gene: TRBJ1-2
d_gene: .
v_gene: TRBV10-3
CDR3nt: TGTGCCATCACCGAACGGGGTGGGAGCTATGGCTACACCTTC
CDR3aa: CAITERGGSYGYTF

abundance: many
j_gene: TRBJ2-1
d_gene: .
v_gene: TRBV7-3
CDR3nt: TGTGCCAGCAGCTTAACGATTTCCCGGGTTGGTAGTAATGAGCAGTTCTTC
CDR3aa: CASSLTISRVGSNEQFF

abundance: many
j_gene: TRBJ2-5
d_gene: TRBD1
v_gene: TRBV5-1
CDR3nt: TGCGCCAGCAGCCGAGGACAGGGGCAAGAGACCCAGTACTTC
CDR3aa: CASSRGQGQETQYF

abundance: .
j_gene: TRBJ2-3
d_gene: .
v_gene: TRBV28
CDR3nt: TGTGCCAGCAGTTTCGGGGACCACATCACAGATACGCAGTATTTT
CDR3aa: CASSFGDHITDTQYF

abundance: many
j_gene: TRBJ2-3
d_gene: .
v_gene: TRBV5-6
CDR3nt: TGTGCCAGCAGACGTCTCCGGGCATGGGATACGCAGTATTTT
CDR3aa: CASRRLRAWDTQYF

abundance: .
j_gene: TRBJ2-2
d_gene: TRBD1
v_gene: TRBV7-9
CDR3nt: TGTGCCAGCAGTCCCCCGGACAGGCGGACCGGGGAGCTGTTTTTT
CDR3aa: CASSPPDRRTGELFF

abundance: many
j_gene: TRBJ1-1
d_gene: .
v_gene: TRBV6-6
CDR3nt: TGTGCCAGCAGTTACGGGGGTGAAGCTTTCTTT
CDR3aa: CASSYGGEAFF

abundance: many
j_gene: TRBJ1-1
d_gene: .
v_gene: TRBV6-1
CDR3nt: TGTGCCAGCAGTGTCGTACCTGAAGCTTTCTTT
CDR3aa: CASSVVPEAFF

abundance: many
j_gene: TRBJ2-5
d_gene: TRBD1
v_gene: TRBV2
CDR3nt: TGTGCCAGCATCGAGGACAGGCAAGAGACCCAGTACTTC
CDR3aa: CASIEDRQETQYF

abundance: .
j_gene: TRBJ2-2
d_gene: TRBD1
v_gene: TRBV12-3/TRBV12-4
CDR3nt: TGTGCCAGCAGCGGGGACAGGAGCACCGGGGAGCTGTTTTTT
CDR3aa: CASSGDRSTGELFF

abundance: few
j_gene: TRBJ2-1
d_gene: TRBD2
v_gene: TRBV6-1
CDR3nt: TGTGCCAGCAGTGAAGGACTAGCGGGCCCCCATGAGCAGTTCTTC
CDR3aa: CASSEGLAGPHEQFF

abundance: many
j_gene: TRBJ2-3
d_gene: .
v_gene: TRBV7-9
CDR3nt: TGTGCCAGCAGCTTCGCGGTTTCAGATACGCAGTATTTT
CDR3aa: CASSFAVSDTQYF

abundance: .
j_gene: TRBJ2-3
d_gene: .
v_gene: TRBV20-1
CDR3nt: TGCAGTGCTAGAGTGGCCGCAGATACGCAGTATTTT
CDR3aa: CSARVAADTQYF

abundance: many
j_gene: TRBJ2-5
d_gene: .
v_gene: TRBV3-1
CDR3nt: TGTGCCAGCAGCCAACTGATTGAGACCCAGTACTTC
CDR3aa: CASSQLIETQYF

abundance: few
j_gene: TRBJ2-3
d_gene: .
v_gene: TRBV29-1
CDR3nt: TGCAGCGGCGAGGGGCCTAGCACAGATACGCAGTATTTT
CDR3aa: CSGEGPSTDTQYF

abundance: many
j_gene: TRBJ1-5
d_gene: .
v_gene: TRBV28
CDR3nt: TGTGCCAGCAGTTTTCTTAGGACAGATAATCAGCCCCAGCATTTT
CDR3aa: CASSFLRTDNQPQHF

abundance: many
j_gene: TRBJ2-7
d_gene: .
v_gene: TRBV3-1
CDR3nt: TGTGCCAGCAGTGGAGAGTCGACGGCCTACGAGCAGTACTTC
CDR3aa: CASSGESTAYEQYF